One and the same sample provided the 2 T cell receptor beta chains below, sequenced in a study of T-cell memory formation after mild COVID-19. TCRdb passed the 5' RACE reads through MiXCR, listing each CDR3 protein once. The table lists some 300,000 distinct CDR3 sequences, 20% to 25% of them singletons. The sequencing sample was made of PBMCs or a T cell subset sorted from them (not recorded which). Receptor source: a young man who had mild COVID-19 (a few samples of this study predate the infection). Cell type and time point are not known.

This clonotype was recorded a few times. The chain is built from TRBV27 and TRBJ1-1, with D unresolved. Germline lookup yields CDR1 MNHEY and CDR2 SMNVEV (reference sequence). The V end lost 7 bases, the J end lost 4 bases, and 22 bases lay between the germline ends. The CDR3 is 16 residues long. The CDR3 nucleotides are TGTGCCAGCAAACTTCGGGTCCAGGTGGAGGGCACTGAAGCTTTCTTT. Translating gives CASKLRVQVEGTEAFF.

In this sample, this clonotype turned up a few times. The J gene is TRBJ2-1, the V gene TRBV7-9; TRBD2 aligns across 10 bases. This CDR3 is built from 18 residues. The germline gives CDR1 SEHNR, CDR2 FQNEAQ (reference sequence). The V and J ends lost 4 bases and 0 bases, in that order; junction bases with no gene match: 9. The CDR3 sequence: CASSSLGTSVNSYNEQFF. For the CDR3, the DNA is TGTGCCAGCAGCTCCCTCGGGACTAGCGTTAACTCCTACAATGAGCAGTTCTTC.